The 5 T cell receptor beta chains below were found in one sample sequenced in a study of Graves' ophthalmopathy and Graves' hyperthyroidism. RNA served as the template for amplifying TCR beta CDR3 regions. Scientists carried out first-round RT-PCR using HTBI primers and then a second-round multiplex PCR. TCRdb analysed the multiplex PCR reads with MiXCR anew, one entry per CDR3 protein. The data show 400,000 or so distinct CDR3 sequences, with about 16% seen just once and roughly 7% held by the top ten. Sequencing was carried out using peripheral blood. These receptors were collected from a woman between 18 and 29 years old with stable Graves' hyperthyroidism.

This clonotype showed up just a few times. The chain couples TRBV18 to TRBJ1-6, with D possibly TRBD1 on 5 matching bases. CDR3 length: 13 residues. From germline, CDR1 is KGHSH and CDR2 LQKENI. V lost 6 bases to trimming and J lost 7 bases, with 10 bases between them. This chain's CDR3 is CASSTELNSPLHF. The DNA of the CDR3 is TGTGCCAGCTCGACAGAGTTAAATTCACCCCTCCACTTT.

The chain uses TRBV20-1 and TRBJ1-5, with D possibly matching TRBD1 (5 bases). This CDR3 spans 16 amino acids. Trimming cost V 5 bases and J 4 bases, with 21 bases left between them. CDR1 and CDR2 from the germline V gene are DFQATT and SNEGSKA (reference sequence). CDR3 nucleotides: TGCAGTGCTCTACTATCCGGGGCCGGTCTTAATCAGCCCCAGCATTTT. Residues: CSALLSGAGLNQPQHF.

This clonotype has only a few counts. The CDR3 sequence: CASSPRVGVEAFF. The DNA for the CDR3 is TGTGCCAGCAGCCCCCGGGTTGGGGTAGAGGCTTTCTTT. This sequence joins TRBV9 and TRBJ1-1, with D unresolved. There are 13 residues in the CDR3. Trimming stripped 4 bases from V and 11 bases from J, with 18 bases between. Germline V gene data show CDR1 as SGDLS and CDR2 as YYNGEE.

This clonotype was recorded many times. The CDR3 region is CASKPPGYPEAFF. DNA for the CDR3: TGTGCCAGCAAGCCTCCAGGGTATCCTGAAGCTTTCTTT. The chain uses TRBV6-2 or TRBV6-3 and TRBJ1-1, with D perhaps matching TRBD1 (5 bases). Trimming removed 7 bases at V and 6 bases at J, with 15 bases between. Germline V gene sequence: CDR1 MNHEY, CDR2 SVGEGT. The CDR3 contains 13 residues.

This clonotype was observed at least ten times. The V and J genes are TRBV6-5 and TRBJ1-1, with a possible D match to TRBD1 (6 bases). Germline V CDR1 and CDR2: MNHEY, SVGAGI. V was clipped by 4 bases and J by 0 bases, with 12 bases between them. The CDR3 has 15 amino acids. DNA of the CDR3: TGTGCCAGCAGTTCTCCCAGGGGTATGAACACTGAAGCTTTCTTT. It translates to CASSSPRGMNTEAFF.